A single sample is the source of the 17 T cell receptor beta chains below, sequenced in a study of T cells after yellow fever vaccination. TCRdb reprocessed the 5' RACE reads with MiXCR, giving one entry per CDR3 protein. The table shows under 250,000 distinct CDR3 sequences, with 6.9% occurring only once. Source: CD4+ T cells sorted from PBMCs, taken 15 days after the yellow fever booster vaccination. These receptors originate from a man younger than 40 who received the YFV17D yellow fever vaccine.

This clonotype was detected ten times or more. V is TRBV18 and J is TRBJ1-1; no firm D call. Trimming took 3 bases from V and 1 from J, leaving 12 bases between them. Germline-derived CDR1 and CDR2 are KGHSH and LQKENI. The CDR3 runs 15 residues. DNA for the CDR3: TGTGCCAGCTCACCGATAAGGGCCTCGAACACTGAAGCTTTCTTT. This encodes CASSPIRASNTEAFF.

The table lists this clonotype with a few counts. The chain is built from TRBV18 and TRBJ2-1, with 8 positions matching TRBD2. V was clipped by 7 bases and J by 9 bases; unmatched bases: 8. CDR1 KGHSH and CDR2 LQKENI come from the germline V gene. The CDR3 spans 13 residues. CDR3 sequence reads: CASWTTTSGEQFF. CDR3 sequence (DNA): TGTGCCAGCTGGACGACTACTAGCGGTGAGCAGTTCTTC.

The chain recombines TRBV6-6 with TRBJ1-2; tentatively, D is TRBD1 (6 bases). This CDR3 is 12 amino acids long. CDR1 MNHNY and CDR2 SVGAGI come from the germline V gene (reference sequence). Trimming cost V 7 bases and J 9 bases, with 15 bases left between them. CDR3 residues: CASTWTGGRYTF. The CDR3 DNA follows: TGTGCCAGCACCTGGACGGGGGGGCGCTACACCTTC.

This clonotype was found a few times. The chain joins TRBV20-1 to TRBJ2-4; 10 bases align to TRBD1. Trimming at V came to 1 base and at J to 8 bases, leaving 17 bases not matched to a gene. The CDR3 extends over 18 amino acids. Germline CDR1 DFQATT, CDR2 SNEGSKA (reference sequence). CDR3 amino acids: CSARALRHRDRGYDIQYF. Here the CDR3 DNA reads TGCAGTGCTAGAGCACTACGACACCGGGACAGGGGATACGACATTCAGTACTTC.

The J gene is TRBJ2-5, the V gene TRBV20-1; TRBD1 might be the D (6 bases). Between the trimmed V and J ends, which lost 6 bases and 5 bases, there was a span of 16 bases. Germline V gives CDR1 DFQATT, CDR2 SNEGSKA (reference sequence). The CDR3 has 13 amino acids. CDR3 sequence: CSATTGLAETQYF. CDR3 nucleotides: TGCAGTGCAACGACAGGATTGGCGGAGACCCAGTACTTC.

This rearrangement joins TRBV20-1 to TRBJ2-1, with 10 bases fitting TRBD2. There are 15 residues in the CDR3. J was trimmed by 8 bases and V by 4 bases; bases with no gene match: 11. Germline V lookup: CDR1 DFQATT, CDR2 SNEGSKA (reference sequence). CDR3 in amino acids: CSATPVLAGNDEQFF. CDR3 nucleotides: TGCAGTGCTACCCCGGTACTAGCGGGAAACGATGAGCAGTTCTTC.

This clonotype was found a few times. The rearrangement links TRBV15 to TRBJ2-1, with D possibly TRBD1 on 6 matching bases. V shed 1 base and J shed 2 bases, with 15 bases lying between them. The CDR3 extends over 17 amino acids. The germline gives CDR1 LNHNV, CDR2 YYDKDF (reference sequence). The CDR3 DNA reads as TGTGCCACCAGCAGAGCCTGGGGCCAGGGGACCTACAATGAGCAGTTCTTC. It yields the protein CATSRAWGQGTYNEQFF.

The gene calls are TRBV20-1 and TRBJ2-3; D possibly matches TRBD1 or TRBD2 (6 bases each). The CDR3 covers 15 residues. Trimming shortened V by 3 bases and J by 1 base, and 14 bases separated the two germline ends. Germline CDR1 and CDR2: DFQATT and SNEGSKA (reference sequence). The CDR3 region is CSASRPGAGTDTQYF. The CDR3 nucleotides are TGCAGTGCTAGCCGCCCGGGGGCCGGCACAGATACGCAGTATTTT.

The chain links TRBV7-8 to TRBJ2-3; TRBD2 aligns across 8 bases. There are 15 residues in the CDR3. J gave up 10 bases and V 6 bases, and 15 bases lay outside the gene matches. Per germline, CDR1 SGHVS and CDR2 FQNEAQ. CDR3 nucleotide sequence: TGTGCCAGCAGTTACGTCACCGGGACTAGAGCTCCGCAGTATTTT. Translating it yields CASSYVTGTRAPQYF.

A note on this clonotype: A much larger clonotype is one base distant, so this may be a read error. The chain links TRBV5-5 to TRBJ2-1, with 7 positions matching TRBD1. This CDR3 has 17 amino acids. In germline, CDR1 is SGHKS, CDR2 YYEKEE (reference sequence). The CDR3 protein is CSSSTRTGPSSYNEQFF. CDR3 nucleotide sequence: TGTTCCAGCAGCACCCGGACAGGACCAAGCTCCTACAATGAGCAGTTCTTC.

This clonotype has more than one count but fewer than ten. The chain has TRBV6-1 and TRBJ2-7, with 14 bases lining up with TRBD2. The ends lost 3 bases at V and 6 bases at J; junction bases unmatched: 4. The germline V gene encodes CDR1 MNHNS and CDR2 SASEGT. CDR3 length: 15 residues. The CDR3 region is CASSELGLAGAEQYF. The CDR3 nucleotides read TGTGCCAGCAGTGAGTTGGGACTAGCGGGAGCCGAGCAGTACTTC.

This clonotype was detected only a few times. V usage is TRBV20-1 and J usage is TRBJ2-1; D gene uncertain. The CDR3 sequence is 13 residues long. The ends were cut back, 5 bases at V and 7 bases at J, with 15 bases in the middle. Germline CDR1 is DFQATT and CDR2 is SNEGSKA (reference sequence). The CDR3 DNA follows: TGCAGTGCTCTCGATCCGGTCGAGAATGAGCAGTTCTTC. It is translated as CSALDPVENEQFF.

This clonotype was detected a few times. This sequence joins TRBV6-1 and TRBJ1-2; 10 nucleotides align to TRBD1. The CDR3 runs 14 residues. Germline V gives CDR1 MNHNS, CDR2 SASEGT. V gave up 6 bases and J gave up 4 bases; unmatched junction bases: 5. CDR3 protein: CASRRQGAGYGYTF. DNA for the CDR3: TGTGCCAGCAGACGACAGGGGGCCGGCTATGGCTACACCTTC.

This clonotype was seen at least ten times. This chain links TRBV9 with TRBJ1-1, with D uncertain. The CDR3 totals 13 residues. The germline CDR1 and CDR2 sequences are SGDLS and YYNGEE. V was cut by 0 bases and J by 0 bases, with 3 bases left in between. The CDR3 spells CASSVDLNTEAFF. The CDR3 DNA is TGTGCCAGCAGCGTAGATCTGAACACTGAAGCTTTCTTT.

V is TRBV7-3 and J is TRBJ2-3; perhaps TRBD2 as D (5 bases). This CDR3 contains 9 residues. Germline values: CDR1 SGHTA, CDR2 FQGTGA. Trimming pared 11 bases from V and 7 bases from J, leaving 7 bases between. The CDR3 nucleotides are TGTGCCCCGGGATATACGCAGTATTTT. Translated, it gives CAPGYTQYF.

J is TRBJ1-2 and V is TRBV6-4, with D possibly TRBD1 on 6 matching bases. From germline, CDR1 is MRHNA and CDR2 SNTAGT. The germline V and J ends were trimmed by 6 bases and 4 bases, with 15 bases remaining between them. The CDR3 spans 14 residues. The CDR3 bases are TGTGCCAGCAGCTTCAGGGGCCTCTTCTATGGCTACACCTTC. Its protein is CASSFRGLFYGYTF.

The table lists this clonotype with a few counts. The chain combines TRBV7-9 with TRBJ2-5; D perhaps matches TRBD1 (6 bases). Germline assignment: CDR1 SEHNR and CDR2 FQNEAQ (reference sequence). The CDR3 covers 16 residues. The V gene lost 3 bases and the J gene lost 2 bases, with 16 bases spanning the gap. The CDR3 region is CASSFGTKSGQETQYF. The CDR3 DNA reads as TGTGCCAGCAGCTTCGGGACAAAATCGGGGCAAGAGACCCAGTACTTC.